Sequencing of this T cell receptor (beta chain) was carried out in a study of cytomegalovirus exposure and HLA in healthy donors. Study details: Among the roughly 400 genotyped donors, about 81% were placed in the Caucasian-associated ancestry cluster. General observations from the study: The study labeled 180 or so TCR beta chains cytomegalovirus-associated. The authors judged a highly shared variant cluster likely a sequencing artifact. In vitro checks showed that a few CMV-associated chains really do target CMV antigens.

This CDR3 comprises 15 residues. The V segment lost 4 bases and the J segment 8 bases; nucleotides outside the gene matches: 7. Looked up from germline, CDR1 is SGHRS and CDR2 is YFSETQ. About this clone itself: Its antigen remains unidentified.

The study ran its PCR with 60 Vbeta and 13 Jbeta primers. Using immunoSEQ multiplex PCR, the repertoire was profiled, and TCRdb retains in-frame clones only, with some absent. The sample holds around 180,000 clones, 84% seen once. Sequenced material: PBMCs. V gene TRBV5-1 combines with J gene TRBJ2-1, with 12 bases that match TRBD2. This receptor was identified in a girl aged 2 to 9 in good health and CMV-seropositive. CDR3 coding DNA: TGCGCCAGCAGCACACTAGCGGGAGGTATCGATGAGCAGTTCTTC. As protein: CASSTLAGGIDEQFF.